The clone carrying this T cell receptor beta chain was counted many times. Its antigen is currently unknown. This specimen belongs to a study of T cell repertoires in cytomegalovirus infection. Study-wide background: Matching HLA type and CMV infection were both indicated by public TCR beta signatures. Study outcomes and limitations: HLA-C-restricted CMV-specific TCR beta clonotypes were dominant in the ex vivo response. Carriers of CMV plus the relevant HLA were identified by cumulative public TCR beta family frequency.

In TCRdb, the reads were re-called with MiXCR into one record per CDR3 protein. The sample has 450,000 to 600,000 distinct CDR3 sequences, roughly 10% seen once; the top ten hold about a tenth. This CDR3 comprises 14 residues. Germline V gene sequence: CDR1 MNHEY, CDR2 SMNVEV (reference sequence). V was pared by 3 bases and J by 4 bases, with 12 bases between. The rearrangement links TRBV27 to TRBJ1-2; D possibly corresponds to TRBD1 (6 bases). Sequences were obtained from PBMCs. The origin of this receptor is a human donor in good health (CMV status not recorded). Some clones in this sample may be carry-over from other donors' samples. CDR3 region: CASSFRGASYGYTF. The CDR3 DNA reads TGTGCCAGCAGTTTTCGGGGGGCGAGCTATGGCTACACCTTC.